These 21 T cell receptor beta chains share one sample of origin, sequenced in a study of T cell responses to AZD1222 COVID-19 vaccine. This table comes from immunoSEQ multiplex PCR, and its TCRdb copy is limited to in-frame clones, with some not included. Here the sample spans over 120,000 clones, over 75% being singletons. The sample in question was peripheral blood, obtained on day 0 of AZD1222 vaccination. The receptor set was obtained from an adult in good health.

This chain joins TRBV6-6 and TRBJ2-5; 10 nucleotides align to TRBD1. V lost 4 bases, J lost 4 bases, and 9 bases stayed unmatched. CDR3 length: 16 residues. CDR1 and CDR2 from the germline V gene are MNHNY and SVGAGI (reference sequence). CDR3 region: CASSSPTGGERETQYF. The CDR3, as DNA: TGTGCCAGCAGTTCCCCGACAGGGGGCGAGAGAGAGACCCAGTACTTC.

This chain connects TRBV19 to TRBJ1-1; D gene unclear. V gave up 5 bases and J gave up 1 base, with 8 bases separating them. Germline CDR1 and CDR2: LNHDA and SQIVND (reference sequence). The CDR3 runs to 13 residues. CDR3 residues: CASSLAANTEAFF. CDR3 nucleotide sequence: TGTGCCAGTAGTTTAGCGGCGAACACTGAAGCTTTCTTT.

The DNA for the CDR3 is TGTGCCAGCTCACCGACTAGCGGGAAAACAGATACGCAGTATTTT. It specifies CASSPTSGKTDTQYF. The chain couples TRBV18 to TRBJ2-3; TRBD2 matches at 11 bases. V lost 3 bases to trimming and J lost 3 bases; unmatched junction nucleotides: 2. Germline V gene data show CDR1 as KGHSH and CDR2 as LQKENI. This CDR3 contains 15 residues.

For this clone: Within the sample, other DNA sequences also encode this same CDR3. V usage is TRBV2 and J usage is TRBJ1-5, with D unclear. Trimming removed 3 bases at V and 1 base at J, with 1 base between. CDR1 is SNHLY and CDR2 is FYNNEI in the germline V gene. The CDR3 length is 12 residues. The CDR3 DNA follows: TGTGCCAGCAGTGACAGCAATCAGCCCCAGCATTTT. Protein product: CASSDSNQPQHF.

V and J are TRBV4-1 and TRBJ1-3, with TRBD1 identical over 7 bases. The CDR3 runs 16 residues. The ends lost 1 base at V and 4 bases at J; junction bases unmatched: 7. In germline, CDR1 is MGHRA, CDR2 YSYEKL. For the CDR3, the DNA is TGCGCCAGCAGCCAAGGACAGGGCCGCTGGGGAAACACCATATATTTT. This gives the protein CASSQGQGRWGNTIYF.

This clone appeared a few times. This sequence joins TRBV6-1 and TRBJ1-6, with a weak D call TRBD1 (5 bases). Germline-derived CDR1 and CDR2 are MNHNS and SASEGT. Trimming took off 3 bases at V and 10 bases at J, with 10 bases between the two ends. The CDR3 length is 13 residues. CDR3 in DNA: TGTGCCAGCAGTGACGGGGGGGTATCACCCCTCCACTTT. Translation: CASSDGGVSPLHF.

V gene TRBV24-1 combines with J gene TRBJ2-7; D possibly uses TRBD1 or TRBD2 (6 bases each). Trimming took off 0 bases at V and 4 bases at J, with 18 bases between the two ends. CDR1 KGHDR and CDR2 SFDVKD come from the germline V gene. CDR3 size: 17 residues. The CDR3 DNA follows: TGTGCCACCAGTGATTTGACCGGGGGCCCAAGGGTTTACGAGCAGTACTTC. Translation: CATSDLTGGPRVYEQYF.

The chain combines TRBV30 with TRBJ1-2, with 9 bases lining up with TRBD1. Losses at the gene ends were 2 bases for V and 4 bases for J; bases not matched to a gene: 8. The CDR3 loop spans 15 amino acids. Germline CDR1 reads GTSNPN; CDR2 reads SVGIG (reference sequence). The CDR3 DNA follows: TGTGCCTGGAGTTCCCCACAGGGGGCAGGCTATGGCTACACCTTC. Amino acid sequence: CAWSSPQGAGYGYTF.

The rearrangement joins TRBV27 to TRBJ1-1; a possible D gene is TRBD1 (5 bases). Trimming stripped 5 bases from V and 1 base from J, with 14 bases between. This CDR3 comprises 15 residues. CDR1 MNHEY and CDR2 SMNVEV come from the germline V gene (reference sequence). CDR3 in amino acids: CASSLLRGGNTEAFF. The CDR3, as DNA: TGTGCCAGCAGTCTTCTTAGGGGAGGGAACACTGAAGCTTTCTTT.

The genes are TRBV6-1 and TRBJ1-3; the D gene is possibly TRBD1 (5 bases). Germline CDR1 MNHNS, CDR2 SASEGT. The CDR3 has 16 amino acids. Deletions cut 2 bases from V and 1 base from J, with 12 bases between. The CDR3 nucleotides read TGTGCCAGCAGTGAAAGGGGTGCAGGGTCTGGAAACACCATATATTTT. Protein: CASSERGAGSGNTIYF.

This chain joins TRBV9 and TRBJ1-1, with unresolved D. The germline V gene has CDR1 SGDLS and CDR2 YYNGEE. The ends were cut back, 4 bases at V and 9 bases at J, with 13 bases in the middle. This CDR3 contains 12 residues. The CDR3 DNA sequence: TGTGCCAGCAGCTCGCCCAAAACACAAGCTTTCTTT. This codes for CASSSPKTQAFF.

This chain connects TRBV7-9 to TRBJ1-4; D may be TRBD1 (6 bases). The ends were cut back, 3 bases at V and 3 bases at J, with 14 bases in the middle. This CDR3 is 16 amino acids long. CDR1 and CDR2 (germline): SEHNR, FQNEAQ (reference sequence). This CDR3 is CASSFSGVLSNEKLFF. The DNA for the CDR3 is TGTGCCAGCAGCTTTTCAGGGGTCCTTTCTAATGAAAAACTGTTTTTT.

J is TRBJ2-1 and V is TRBV7-2, with 7 bases that match TRBD1. There are 15 residues in the CDR3. V gave up 5 bases and J gave up 0 bases; unmatched junction bases: 4. Germline lookup yields CDR1 SGHTA and CDR2 FQGNSA. The CDR3 loop reads CASSLDRASYNEQFF. CDR3 DNA sequence: TGTGCCAGCAGCCTAGACAGGGCCTCCTACAATGAGCAGTTCTTC.

This clone has only one observation. V gene TRBV3-1 (or the pseudogene TRBV3-2) combines with J gene TRBJ1-4; D is unclear. This CDR3 contains 12 residues. V lost 8 bases and J 7 bases, leaving 11 bases between the germline ends. Germline V lookup: CDR1 LGHDT, CDR2 YNNKEL (reference sequence). The CDR3 protein is CASGLAGEKLFF. The CDR3 DNA follows: TGTGCCAGCGGGCTTGCTGGTGAAAAACTGTTTTTT.

J is TRBJ1-1 and V is TRBV7-6; a possible D gene is TRBD1 (5 bases). The CDR3 extends over 15 amino acids. The V gene lost 2 bases and the J gene lost 1 base, with 11 bases spanning the gap. Germline CDR1 and CDR2: SGHVS and FNYEAQ. Here the CDR3 DNA reads TGTGCCAGCAGCTTAATCACAGGTCCGAACACTGAAGCTTTCTTT. The encoded protein is CASSLITGPNTEAFF. Full variable domain (rest looked up from reference TRBV7-6 and TRBJ1-1): GAGVSQSPRYKVTKRGQDVALRCDPISGHVSLYWYRQALGQGPEFLTYFNYEAQQDKSGLPNDRFSAERPEGSISTLTIQRTEQRDSAMYRCASSLITGPNTEAFFGQGTRLTVV.

The chain uses TRBV3-1 (or the pseudogene TRBV3-2) and TRBJ2-7; D possibly corresponds to TRBD2 (6 bases). The V end was cut by 5 bases, the J end by 3 bases, with 14 bases between. Germline assignment: CDR1 LGHDT and CDR2 YNNKEL (reference sequence). There are 14 residues in the CDR3. CDR3 in DNA: TGTGCCAGCAGCGCCCCCGGGACTCACTACGAGCAGTACTTC. The encoded protein is CASSAPGTHYEQYF.

In its sample, this clone was seen once. The chain has TRBV5-1 and TRBJ2-5; 8 positions match TRBD2. J lost 1 base, V lost 0 bases, and 2 bases had no gene match. The CDR3 contains 15 residues. Germline assignment: CDR1 SGHRS and CDR2 YFSETQ. As DNA, the CDR3 is TGCGCCAGCAGCTTGGAGCGGGGGTCCCAAGAGACCCAGTACTTC. Its translation: CASSLERGSQETQYF.

This clone was picked up a small number of times. The V and J genes are TRBV18 and TRBJ2-7; TRBD1 agrees at 9 bases. With V trimmed by 0 bases and J by 3 bases, 3 bases remained unmatched. The CDR3 is 15 residues long. Germline V CDR1 and CDR2: KGHSH, LQKENI. CDR3 bases: TGTGCCAGCTCACCACCTGGGACAGGGAACTACGAGCAGTACTTC. Its translation: CASSPPGTGNYEQYF.

The chain has TRBV10-1 and TRBJ1-4; tentatively, D is TRBD1 (5 bases). The germline CDR1 and CDR2 sequences are WNHNN and SYGVQD (reference sequence). The CDR3 is 15 residues long. The V end was cut by 2 bases, the J end by 0 bases, with 7 bases between. The CDR3 nucleotides read TGCGCCAGCAGTGAGACAGGAACAACTAATGAAAAACTGTTTTTT. Protein: CASSETGTTNEKLFF.

The V gene is TRBV3-1 (or the pseudogene TRBV3-2), the J gene TRBJ2-5, with D unresolved. The V gene's germline CDR1 is LGHDT and CDR2 YNNKEL (reference sequence). The CDR3 has 12 amino acids. Trimming took 0 bases from V and 7 from J, leaving 6 bases between them. DNA for the CDR3: TGTGCCAGCAGCCAAGATTTTGCGACCCAGTACTTC. Its translation: CASSQDFATQYF.

The CDR3 coding sequence is TGTGCCAGCAGCCATCCCCTGGGCTTTGCGCAGTACTTC. Amino acid sequence: CASSHPLGFAQYF. This chain joins TRBV7-9 and TRBJ2-7; no clear D gene. The CDR3 has 13 residues. Germline V CDR1 and CDR2: SEHNR, FQNEAQ (reference sequence). V lost 5 bases, J lost 9 bases, and 17 bases lay in between.